Presented here are 8 T cell receptor beta chains from one specimen sequenced in a study of Ad26.COV2.S vaccination and SARS-CoV-2 variants. Regarding treatment: 15 to 20 received Ad26.COV2.S at low or high dose, single or two shots; five or six received placebo; per-sample allocation not given. Collection of samples fell on day 63 after the first vaccine or placebo injection. The table came from immunoSEQ multiplex PCR; TCRdb's copy has only in-frame clones and leaves some out. Of some 250,000 clones listed, around 87% are singletons. The starting material was peripheral blood, obtained in a trial of Ad26.COV2.S vaccine versus placebo. These receptors all come from a person between 18 and 60 years old who received the Ad26.COV2.S COVID-19 vaccine or a placebo.

The rearrangement links TRBV6-6 to TRBJ1-5, with no clear D. V gave up 7 bases and J gave up 2 bases, with 12 bases separating them. Looked up from germline, CDR1 is MNHNY and CDR2 is SVGAGI (reference sequence). The CDR3 is 14 residues long. The CDR3 reads CASTSTRGNQPQHF. The CDR3 DNA is TGTGCCAGCACCTCGACAAGGGGCAATCAGCCCCAGCATTTT.

The chain couples TRBV6-9 to TRBJ2-7, with D uncertain. Germline assignment: CDR1 MNHGY and CDR2 SVAAGI. V lost 2 bases, J lost 1 base, and 9 bases lay in between. The CDR3 spans 14 residues. The DNA of the CDR3 is TGTGCCAGCAGTTATAGCGCAGTTTCCTACGAGCAGTACTTC. Translating it yields CASSYSAVSYEQYF.

V and J are TRBV30 and TRBJ2-1, with D possibly TRBD2 on 6 matching bases. V lost 0 bases to trimming and J lost 3 bases, with 18 bases between them. The CDR3 covers 17 residues. CDR1 and CDR2 from the germline V gene are GTSNPN and SVGIG (reference sequence). In nucleotides, the CDR3 is TGTGCCTGGAGTGTACTATCGGGGGAGTCCCACTACAATGAGCAGTTCTTC. This codes for CAWSVLSGESHYNEQFF.

The chain is built from TRBV11-2 and TRBJ2-7; TRBD1 matches at 10 bases. Germline CDR1 and CDR2: SGHAT and FQNNGV. The CDR3 has 17 residues. V shed 3 bases and J 3 bases; nucleotides not matched to a gene: 11. CDR3 bases: TGTGCCAGCAGCTTGGACTTGGGACAGGGGTACAACTACGAGCAGTACTTC. It codes for CASSLDLGQGYNYEQYF. The full variable domain, its missing parts supplied by reference TRBV11-2 and TRBJ2-7, is EAGVAQSPRYKIIEKRQSVAFWCNPISGHATLYWYQQILGQGPKLLIQFQNNGVVDDSQLPKDRFSAERLKGVDSTLKIQPAKLEDSAVYLCASSLDLGQGYNYEQYFGPGTRLTVT.

The J gene is TRBJ1-2, the V gene TRBV7-9; 7 bases match TRBD1. V lost 5 bases and J lost 8; bases outside the gene matches: 8. Germline V gives CDR1 SEHNR, CDR2 FQNEAQ (reference sequence). The CDR3 extends over 13 amino acids. The CDR3 reads CASSPDRYRGYTF. The CDR3 DNA follows: TGTGCCAGCAGCCCGGACAGGTATCGGGGCTACACCTTC. The full variable domain, completed using reference TRBV7-9 and TRBJ1-2, is DTGVSQNPRHKITKRGQNVTFRCDPISEHNRLYWYRQTLGQGPEFLTYFQNEAQLEKSRLLSDRFSAERPKGSFSTLEIQRTEQGDSAMYLCASSPDRYRGYTFGSGTRLTVV.

This chain connects TRBV5-1 to TRBJ2-3; a possible D gene is TRBD2 (5 bases). The CDR3 is 14 residues long. CDR1 SGHRS and CDR2 YFSETQ come from the germline V gene. V was clipped by 0 bases and J by 10 bases, with 15 bases between them. The CDR3: CASSLVGRGSPQYF. The CDR3, as DNA: TGCGCCAGCAGCTTGGTAGGCCGTGGGAGTCCGCAGTATTTT.

In this sample, this clone turned up once. The J gene is TRBJ2-1, the V gene TRBV5-1; 9 bases are shared with TRBD2. CDR1 is SGHRS, CDR2 YFSETQ, per germline. J was trimmed by 4 bases and V by 1 base; bases with no gene match: 0. CDR3 length equals 14 residues. CDR3 loop: CASSLLAGYNEQFF. The DNA for the CDR3 is TGCGCCAGCAGCTTGCTAGCGGGATACAATGAGCAGTTCTTC.

The chain has TRBV7-2 and TRBJ2-7; possible D gene TRBD2, 6 bases. This CDR3 region has 13 residues. CDR1 SGHTA and CDR2 FQGNSA come from the germline V gene. V dropped 5 bases and J dropped 2 bases, with 10 bases sitting between them. In DNA, the CDR3 is TGTGCCAGCAGCGTCCGCGGGGCCTACGAGCAGTACTTC. It encodes CASSVRGAYEQYF.